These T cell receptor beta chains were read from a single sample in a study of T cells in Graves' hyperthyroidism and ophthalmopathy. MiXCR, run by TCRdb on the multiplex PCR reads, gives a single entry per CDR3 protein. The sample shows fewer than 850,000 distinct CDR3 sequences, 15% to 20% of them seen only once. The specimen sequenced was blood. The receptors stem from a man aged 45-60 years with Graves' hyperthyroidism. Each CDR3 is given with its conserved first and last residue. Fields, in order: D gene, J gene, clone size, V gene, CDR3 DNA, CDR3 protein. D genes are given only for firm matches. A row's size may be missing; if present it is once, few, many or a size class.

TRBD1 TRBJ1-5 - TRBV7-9 TGTGCCAGCAGCGAAGCCGGGACAGTCTATCAGCCCCAGCATTTT CASSEAGTVYQPQHF
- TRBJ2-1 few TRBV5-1 TGCGCCAGCAGCTCGGGACTGCACTACAATGAGCAGTTCTTC CASSSGLHYNEQFF
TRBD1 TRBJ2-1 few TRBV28 TGTGCCAGCAGTTTCGGAGGGACAGGGGCATCGTACAATGAGCAGTTCTTC CASSFGGTGASYNEQFF
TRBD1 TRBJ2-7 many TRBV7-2 TGTGCCAGCAGCCAGGACAGGGGGTTTATACCCCACGAGCAGTACTTC CASSQDRGFIPHEQYF
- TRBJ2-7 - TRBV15 TGTGCCACCAGCAGAGATATACCGCTAGGGACCGAGCAGTACTTC CATSRDIPLGTEQYF
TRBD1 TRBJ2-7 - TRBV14 TGTGCCAGCAGCCAAGTCGGACAGGGGGCGAGATACGAGCAGTACTTC CASSQVGQGARYEQYF
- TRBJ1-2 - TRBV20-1 TGCAGTGCTAGAGATGAAGGGCGATCTAACTATGGCTACACCTTC CSARDEGRSNYGYTF
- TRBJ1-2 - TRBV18 TGTGCCAGCTCGCCACCAGTGGGCGGAAACTATGGCTACACCTTC CASSPPVGGNYGYTF
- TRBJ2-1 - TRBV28 TGTGCCAGCAGTGCTCGGGAGAACGATGAGCAGTTCTTC CASSARENDEQFF
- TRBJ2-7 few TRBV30 TGTGCCTGGAGTGCAGGGGGGTTGATCTACGAGCAGTACTTC CAWSAGGLIYEQYF
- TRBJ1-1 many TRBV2 TGTGCCAGCAGTGGGGGCGTATACACTGAAGCTTTCTTT CASSGGVYTEAFF
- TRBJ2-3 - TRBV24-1 TGTGCCACCAGTGACACGACACAGGATACGCAGTATTTT CATSDTTQDTQYF
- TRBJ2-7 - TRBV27 TGTGCCAGCAGCTCACTTTTGGGGGCCGACTACGAGCAGTACTTC CASSSLLGADYEQYF
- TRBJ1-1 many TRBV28 TGTGCCAGCAGTCTACAGGACAATTTAAACACTGAAGCTTTCTTT CASSLQDNLNTEAFF
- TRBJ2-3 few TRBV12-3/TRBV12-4 TGTGCCAGCAGTTTACGGCTAGTTACGCAGTATTTT CASSLRLVTQYF
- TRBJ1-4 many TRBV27 TGTGCCAGCAGTCCAGCCGGACCATTGAGTGGTGAAAAACTGTTTTTT CASSPAGPLSGEKLFF
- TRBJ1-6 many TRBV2 TGTGCCAGCAGTGAAGGGACTGCCTATAATTCACCCCTCCACTTT CASSEGTAYNSPLHF
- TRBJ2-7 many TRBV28 TGTGCCAGCTCATCGACTGATTCCTACGAGCAGTACTTC CASSSTDSYEQYF
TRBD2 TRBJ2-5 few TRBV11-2 TGTGCCAGCAGCACGGGGACTAGCGGGAGGTTACAAGAGACCCAGTACTTC CASSTGTSGRLQETQYF
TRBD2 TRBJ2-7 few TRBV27 TGTGCCAGTAGACTAGCGGGAGAAAGCGAGCAGTACTTC CASRLAGESEQYF
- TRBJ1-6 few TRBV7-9 TGTGCCACCCAGTCGAGCTCCTATAATTCACCCCTCCACTTT CATQSSSYNSPLHF
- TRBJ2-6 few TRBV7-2 TGTGCCAGCAGCTTCAGGGGCGGGGCTGGGGCCAACGTCCTGACTTTC CASSFRGGAGANVLTF
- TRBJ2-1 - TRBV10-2 TGCGCCAGCAGTGAGTCGGTAGCGGACAATGAGCAGTTCTTC CASSESVADNEQFF
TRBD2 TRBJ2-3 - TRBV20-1 TGCAGTTCTAGCGGGAGGCCAATTAGCACAGATACGCAGTATTTT CSSSGRPISTDTQYF
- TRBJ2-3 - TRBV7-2 TGTGCCAGCAGCTTAGCGCAGGGGGGAACAGATACGCAGTATTTT CASSLAQGGTDTQYF
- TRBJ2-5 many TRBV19 TGTGCCAGTAGTCCCGGAGGCTTCGAAGAGACCCAGTACTTC CASSPGGFEETQYF
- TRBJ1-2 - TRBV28 TGTGCCAACCAGGACAGTTCTTCTAACTATGGCTACACCTTC CANQDSSSNYGYTF
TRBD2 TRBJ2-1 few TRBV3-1 TGTGCCAGCAGCTCGATCACTAGCGGGGGATACAATGAGCAGTTCTTC CASSSITSGGYNEQFF
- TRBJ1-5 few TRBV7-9 TGTGCCAGCAGCTCGATCGGGACAAGGAGCAATCAGCCCCAGCATTTT CASSSIGTRSNQPQHF
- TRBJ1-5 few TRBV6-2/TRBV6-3 TGTGCCAGCAGCCCCCGGGAGGGCGGTCAGCCCCAGCATTTT CASSPREGGQPQHF
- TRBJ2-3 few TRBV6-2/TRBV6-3 TGTGCCAGCAGATCTCAGGGTGATACGCAGTATTTT CASRSQGDTQYF
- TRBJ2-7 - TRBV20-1 TGCAGTGTTTTCGAACCCCTCTACGAGCAGTACTTC CSVFEPLYEQYF
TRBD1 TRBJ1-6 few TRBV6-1 TGTGCCAGCAGTGCGACAGGGGGTGATAATTCACCCCTCCACTTT CASSATGGDNSPLHF
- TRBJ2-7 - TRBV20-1 TGCAGTGCTAGAAGGGGGGCGCTCAACGAGCAGTACTTC CSARRGALNEQYF
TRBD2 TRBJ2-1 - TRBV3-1 TGTGCCAGCAGCCAGCCCGGGACTAGCGGGTACAATGAGCAGTTCTTC CASSQPGTSGYNEQFF
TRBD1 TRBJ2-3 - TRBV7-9 TGTGCCAGCAGCTTAGGTCACAGGGGGGATGCGTACGCAGATACGCAGTATTTT CASSLGHRGDAYADTQYF
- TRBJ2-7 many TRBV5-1 TGCGCCAGCAGCTTTCAAGTCGTCGGGAGCGAGCAGTACTTC CASSFQVVGSEQYF
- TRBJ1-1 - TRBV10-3 TGTGCCATCAGTGAGTCGTGGTCCGAAGCTTTCTTT CAISESWSEAFF
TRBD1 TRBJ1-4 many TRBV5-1 TGCGCCAGCAGCGCCGGGACAGCGAATGAAAAACTGTTTTTT CASSAGTANEKLFF
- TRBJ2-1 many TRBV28 TGTGCCAGCAGTTTAGGAGGGACTGAGCAGTTCTTC CASSLGGTEQFF
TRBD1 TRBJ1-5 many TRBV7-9 TGTGCCAGCAGCTTGGGGACAGCGACTTATAGCAATCAGCCCCAGCATTTT CASSLGTATYSNQPQHF
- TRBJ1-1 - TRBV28 TGTGCCAGCGAGCTTAACACTGAAGCTTTCTTT CASELNTEAFF
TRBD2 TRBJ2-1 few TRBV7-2 TGTGCCAGCAGCTTAGCCTTGCGACTAGCGGGTTTCTACAATGAGCAGTTCTTC CASSLALRLAGFYNEQFF
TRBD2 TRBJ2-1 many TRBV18 TGTGCCAGCTCACCCGCTAGCGGGAGGGCCTCGAATGAGCAGTTCTTC CASSPASGRASNEQFF
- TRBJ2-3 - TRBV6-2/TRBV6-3 TGTGCCAGCAGGAGTAGGGCAGTCTCTAGCACAGATACGCAGTATTTT CASRSRAVSSTDTQYF
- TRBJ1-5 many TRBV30 TGTGCCTGGAGTGTACACGTCAATCAGCCCCAGCATTTT CAWSVHVNQPQHF
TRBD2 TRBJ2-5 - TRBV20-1 TGCAGTGCTAGGGTCGCTAGCGGGAATTTGACCCAGTACTTC CSARVASGNLTQYF
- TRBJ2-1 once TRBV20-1 TGCAGTGCCGGGACTGGCTCCTACAATGAGCAGTTCTTC CSAGTGSYNEQFF
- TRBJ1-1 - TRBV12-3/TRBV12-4 TGTGCCAGCAACGTCCAGGGACGGGGCCGCACTGAAGCTTTCTTT CASNVQGRGRTEAFF
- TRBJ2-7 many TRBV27 TGTGCCAGCAGTTCAGAGGACGGCAACCCCTACGAGCAGTACTTC CASSSEDGNPYEQYF